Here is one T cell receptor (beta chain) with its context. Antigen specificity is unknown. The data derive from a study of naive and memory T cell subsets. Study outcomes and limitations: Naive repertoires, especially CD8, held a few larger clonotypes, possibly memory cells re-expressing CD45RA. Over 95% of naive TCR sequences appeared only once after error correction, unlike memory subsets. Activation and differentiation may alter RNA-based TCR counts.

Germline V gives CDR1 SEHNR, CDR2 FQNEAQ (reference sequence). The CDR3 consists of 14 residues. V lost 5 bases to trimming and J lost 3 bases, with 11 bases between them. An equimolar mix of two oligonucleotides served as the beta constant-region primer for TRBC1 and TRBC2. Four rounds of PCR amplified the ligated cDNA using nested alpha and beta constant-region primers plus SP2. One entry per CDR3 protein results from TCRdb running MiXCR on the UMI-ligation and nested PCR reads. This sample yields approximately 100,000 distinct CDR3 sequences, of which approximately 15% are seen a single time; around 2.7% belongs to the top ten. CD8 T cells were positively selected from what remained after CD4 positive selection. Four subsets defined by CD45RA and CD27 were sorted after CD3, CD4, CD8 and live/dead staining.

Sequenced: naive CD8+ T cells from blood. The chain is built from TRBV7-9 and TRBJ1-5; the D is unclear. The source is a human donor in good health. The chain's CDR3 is CASSLDAYNQPQHF. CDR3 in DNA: TGTGCCAGCAGCCTGGACGCATACAATCAGCCCCAGCATTTT.